This TCR beta chain emerged from a study of cytomegalovirus exposure and HLA in healthy donors. Study results and limitations: TRBV6-2, TRBV6-3 and some other V segments were unresolvable in 87-base-pair reads. A few chains tied to CMV proved CMV antigen-specific in vitro. TCR beta V- and J-gene trimming, according to a later analysis, was linked to a missense DCLRE1C variant.

V lost 0 bases, J lost 4 bases, and 5 bases stayed unmatched. The CDR3 is made up of 15 amino acids. The germline CDR1 and CDR2 sequences are MNHEY and SVGAGI. This clone has only one observation. Its specificity is not known. Donors had nominal health at sampling but likely had unrecorded immune exposures. The PCR ran on 60 Vbeta and 13 Jbeta primers. The table came from immunoSEQ multiplex PCR; TCRdb's copy has only in-frame clones and leaves some out. Of 95,000 to 120,000 clones in the sample, 70% to 85% were seen once. The sample comprised PBMCs. This receptor was identified in a woman aged 18-29 years in good health and CMV-seronegative. The rearrangement uses TRBV6-5 and TRBJ2-7; 8 nucleotides agree with TRBD1. The chain's CDR3 is CASSYSQGDWYEQYF. In DNA, the CDR3 is TGTGCCAGCAGTTACTCACAGGGGGATTGGTACGAGCAGTACTTC.